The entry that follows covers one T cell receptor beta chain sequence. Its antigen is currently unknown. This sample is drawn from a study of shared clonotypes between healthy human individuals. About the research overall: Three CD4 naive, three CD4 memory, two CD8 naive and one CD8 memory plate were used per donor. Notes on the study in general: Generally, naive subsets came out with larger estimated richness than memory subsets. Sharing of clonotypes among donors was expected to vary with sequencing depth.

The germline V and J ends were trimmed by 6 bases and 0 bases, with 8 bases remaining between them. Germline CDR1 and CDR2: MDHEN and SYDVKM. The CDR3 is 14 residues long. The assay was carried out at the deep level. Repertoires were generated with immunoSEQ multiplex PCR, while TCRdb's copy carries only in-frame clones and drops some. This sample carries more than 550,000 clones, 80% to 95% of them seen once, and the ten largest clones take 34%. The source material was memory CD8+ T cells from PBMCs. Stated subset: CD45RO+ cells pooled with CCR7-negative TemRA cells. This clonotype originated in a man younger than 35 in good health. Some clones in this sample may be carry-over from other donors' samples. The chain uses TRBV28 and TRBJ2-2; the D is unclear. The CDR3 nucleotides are TGTGCCAGCAGACCCGACACGAACACCGGGGAGCTGTTTTTT. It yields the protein CASRPDTNTGELFF.